The 17 T cell receptor beta chains presented below share a single source sample, sequenced in a study of CXCR3-negative and CXCR3-positive naive CD8 T cells. Study conclusions and caveats: Naive cells positive for CXCR3 carried more hydrophobic TRB CDR3s than CXCR3-negative ones.

All TRB cDNA libraries came from 5' RACE performed with UMI labels. No DNA is given; TCRdb re-called the 5' RACE reads and lists each CDR3 protein once. The sample table includes 150,000 or so distinct CDR3 sequences. Their antigens remain unidentified. Source material: naive CXCR3+ CD8+ T cells from blood. Indicated subset: CD45RO-CCR7+CD27+CD95- naive CD8+ T cells expressing CXCR3 (TNR3+). These receptors came from a human donor in good health. Some clones in this sample may be carry-over from other donors' samples.

The gene calls are TRBV28 and TRBJ2-1; TCRdb's D call of TRBD1 is untestable without DNA. The germline V gene has CDR1 MDHEN and CDR2 SYDVKM. The CDR3 has 15 residues. CDR3: CASSFRTGSGNEQFF.

J is TRBJ2-7 and V is TRBV6-6; lacking DNA, the TRBD1 call made by TCRdb goes unchecked. Germline assignment: CDR1 MNHNY and CDR2 SVGAGI (reference sequence). The CDR3 loop spans 16 amino acids. CDR3 amino acids: CASSYDRSYDSYEQYF.

The chain links TRBV7-8 to TRBJ1-1; TCRdb selects TRBD1, and the lack of DNA leaves this call unchecked. This CDR3 spans 14 amino acids. Germline CDR1 reads SGHVS; CDR2 reads FQNEAQ. The CDR3 here is CASSSDVRASEAFF.

The chain has TRBV7-9 and TRBJ2-3. Per germline, CDR1 SEHNR and CDR2 FQNEAQ (reference sequence). The CDR3 has 15 amino acids. This CDR3 reads CASSLPKDGTDTQYF.

This sequence joins TRBV18 and TRBJ2-5; there is no DNA to check the TCRdb D call of TRBD1. Germline-derived CDR1 and CDR2 are KGHSH and LQKENI. The CDR3 is 15 residues long. This chain's CDR3 is CASSPWDRGEETQYF.

This chain joins TRBV7-9 and TRBJ2-7; TCRdb indicates TRBD1, and absent DNA this call remains unverified. The CDR3 is 14 residues long. Germline V CDR1 and CDR2: SEHNR, FQNEAQ (reference sequence). The CDR3 is CASSYPGPVDEQYF.

The chain combines TRBV7-9 with TRBJ2-1; TCRdb's D call of TRBD1 is untestable without DNA. CDR3 length: 14 amino acids. CDR1 is SEHNR, CDR2 FQNEAQ, per germline (reference sequence). The chain's CDR3 is CASSLVGPLGEQFF.

The rearrangement links TRBV12-3 or TRBV12-4 to TRBJ2-1; checking the TCRdb D call of TRBD2 is not possible without DNA. CDR3 length: 14 residues. CDR3 sequence reads: CASSFREVYNEQFF.

The chain uses TRBV10-2 and TRBJ1-2; TCRdb designates TRBD1, a call that cannot be tested without DNA. The germline V gene has CDR1 WSHSY and CDR2 SAAADI. The CDR3 is 15 amino acids. The CDR3 spells CASSEDGTGAYGYTF.

This sequence joins TRBV7-6 and TRBJ2-5; TCRdb reports TRBD1, a call that lacks DNA to check it against. The CDR3 sequence is 14 residues long. From germline, CDR1 is SGHVS and CDR2 FNYEAQ. The CDR3: CASSSPPTAETQYF.

The rearrangement links TRBV12-3 or TRBV12-4 to TRBJ2-7; TCRdb calls TRBD1, which cannot be checked without DNA. This CDR3 region has 15 residues. This chain's CDR3 is CASSFFPGVGYEQYF.

The V call is TRBV18, the J call TRBJ1-1. CDR1 and CDR2 (germline): KGHSH, LQKENI. The CDR3 sequence is 14 residues long. CDR3 amino acids: CASSPGVGDTEPFF.

V usage is TRBV7-6 and J usage is TRBJ1-4. The germline CDR1 and CDR2 sequences are SGHVS and FNYEAQ. There are 15 residues in the CDR3. This chain's CDR3 is CASSLEGRTNEKLFF.

The chain joins TRBV19 to TRBJ2-7; TCRdb designates TRBD2, a call that cannot be tested without DNA. Germline loops: CDR1 LNHDA, CDR2 SQIVND (reference sequence). This CDR3 is 15 amino acids long. The CDR3 loop reads CASRYDSGGPYEQYF.

V usage is TRBV20-1 and J usage is TRBJ1-5; TCRdb calls TRBD1, which cannot be checked without DNA. This CDR3 is 15 amino acids long. Germline lookup yields CDR1 DFQATT and CDR2 SNEGSKA (reference sequence). This CDR3 reads CSAKPTGMSNQPQHF.

This chain links TRBV11-1 with TRBJ1-4. The CDR3 has 21 residues. The germline CDR1 and CDR2 sequences are SGHAT and FQDESV (reference sequence). The CDR3 reads CASSLTPGFLGSSRINEKLFF.

The gene calls are TRBV20-1 and TRBJ2-1; TCRdb outputs TRBD2, but without DNA this stays unchecked. The length of the CDR3 is 18 residues. The germline gives CDR1 DFQATT, CDR2 SNEGSKA (reference sequence). CDR3 region: CSAPAPGLAGANYNEQFF.